The 8 T cell receptor beta chains below come from one sample, sequenced in a study of shared clonotypes between healthy human individuals. Assay used: immunoSEQ multiplex PCR; TCRdb lists only in-frame clones, some missing. The top ten hold over 1% of the sample, which has approximately 1,500,000 clones, around 97% seen once. Sequences were obtained from naive CD4+ T cells sorted from blood. Regarding subset: CD45RA+ positively selected. The receptor source for this set is a man aged 25 to 40 in good health.

The genes are TRBV2 and TRBJ1-3; D unresolved. V lost 6 bases and J lost 4, with 25 bases in between. CDR3 size: 18 residues. Per the germline V gene, CDR1 is SNHLY and CDR2 is FYNNEI. CDR3 coding DNA: TGTGCCAGCAGGGCCCTAGGAACGCCCGATTCGGAGGGAAACACCATATATTTT. It codes for CASRALGTPDSEGNTIYF.

This clone was counted a single time. The chain carries TRBV4-3 and TRBJ2-1; 7 positions agree with TRBD2. Germline lookup yields CDR1 LGHNA and CDR2 YSLEER. This CDR3 comprises 15 residues. The V segment lost 0 bases and the J segment 8 bases; nucleotides outside the gene matches: 7. CDR3 DNA sequence: TGCGCCAGCAGCCAAGACCCAGCGGGAACCTATGAGCAGTTCTTC. It yields the protein CASSQDPAGTYEQFF.

The chain uses TRBV11-2 and TRBJ2-5; 7 nucleotides align to TRBD1. The end of the DNA is better explained by TRBJ2-7, so the J call may be wrong. The CDR3 runs to 17 residues. Germline V gene sequence: CDR1 SGHAT, CDR2 FQNNGV. The CDR3 spells CASSRGPSGTESYEQYF. The CDR3 nucleotides are TGTGCCAGCAGCCGAGGACCGTCTGGGACAGAATCCTACGAGCAGTACTTC.

This chain joins TRBV4-1 and TRBJ2-2; D uncertain. The CDR3 has 17 amino acids. Trimming removed 1 base from V and 0 bases from J, with 12 bases in between. Per germline, CDR1 MGHRA and CDR2 YSYEKL. CDR3 in amino acids: CASSQASWSPNTGELFF. The CDR3 DNA is TGCGCCAGCAGCCAAGCGTCGTGGTCCCCGAACACCGGGGAGCTGTTTTTT.

V usage is TRBV4-1 and J usage is TRBJ2-7; TRBD2 might be the D (6 bases). Trimming removed 4 bases from V and 3 bases from J, with 16 bases in between. The CDR3 covers 15 residues. Germline V CDR1 and CDR2: MGHRA, YSYEKL. The DNA of the CDR3 is TGCGCCAGCAGCCCACTCGCGGGGTCCTTCTACGAGCAGTACTTC. This translates into CASSPLAGSFYEQYF.

This chain uses TRBV28 with TRBJ2-5; D might be TRBD2 (6 bases). V dropped 6 bases and J dropped 1 base, with 9 bases sitting between them. Per the germline V gene, CDR1 is MDHEN and CDR2 is SYDVKM. The CDR3 consists of 13 residues. The DNA for the CDR3 is TGTGCCAGCAGAGAACTAGCCCAAGAGACCCAGTACTTC. Translation: CASRELAQETQYF.

The chain recombines TRBV5-1 with TRBJ2-3; a possible D gene is TRBD2 (6 bases). Between the trimmed V and J ends, which lost 6 bases and 4 bases, there was a span of 21 bases. The CDR3 is 16 residues long. Germline V lookup: CDR1 SGHRS, CDR2 YFSETQ. The CDR3 sequence is CASTSGLAGSADTQYF. The CDR3 bases are TGCGCCAGCACCTCTGGCTTAGCCGGGAGCGCAGATACGCAGTATTTT.

The chain couples TRBV5-4 to TRBJ2-1; 10 bases are a match to TRBD2. The J segment lost 9 bases and the V segment lost 7 bases, leaving 13 bases of the junction unmatched. The germline V gene has CDR1 SGHNT and CDR2 YYREEE (reference sequence). The CDR3 has 15 residues. The CDR3 loop is CASAILAGVVGEQFF. The CDR3 bases are TGTGCCAGCGCAATCCTAGCGGGAGTTGTGGGTGAGCAGTTCTTC.